One and the same sample provided the 32 T cell receptor beta chains below, sequenced in a study of CXCR3-negative and CXCR3-positive naive CD8 T cells. Study-level points and caveats: CXCR3-negative naive cells had less hydrophobic TRB CDR3s than did CXCR3-positive naive cells.

The TRB libraries of cDNA were built by UMI-labeled 5' RACE. After re-calling the 5' RACE reads, TCRdb lists one entry per CDR3 protein, DNA absent. The repertoire shows about 70,000 distinct CDR3 sequences; the top ten hold roughly 0.74%. These receptors' targets are unknown. The sequencing sample was made of naive CXCR3+ CD8+ T cells from blood. Documented subset: CD45RO-CCR7+CD27+CD95- naive CD8+ T cells expressing CXCR3 (TNR3+). The source of these receptors is a human donor in good health. Some clones in this sample may be carry-over from other donors' samples.

V is TRBV6-2 or TRBV6-3 and J is TRBJ2-7. The CDR3 is 16 residues long. Germline V gene lookup returns CDR1 MNHEY and CDR2 SVGEGT. This CDR3 is CASSYVGLGSSYEQYF.

V usage is TRBV20-1 and J usage is TRBJ1-2. This CDR3 contains 14 residues. CDR1 and CDR2 (germline): DFQATT, SNEGSKA (reference sequence). CDR3 region: CSVPNPHMVEGYTF.

V gene TRBV5-1 combines with J gene TRBJ2-7; TCRdb indicates TRBD1, and absent DNA this call remains unverified. There are 16 residues in the CDR3. Looked up from germline, CDR1 is SGHRS and CDR2 is YFSETQ. CDR3 loop: CASSQGQGPLSYEQYF.

The rearrangement uses TRBV28 and TRBJ1-3. From germline, CDR1 is MDHEN and CDR2 SYDVKM. The CDR3 spans 16 residues. Here the CDR3 reads CASSLFLGWTGNTIYF.

The V and J genes are TRBV29-1 and TRBJ2-5; TCRdb outputs TRBD1, but without DNA this stays unchecked. The CDR3 is 15 residues long. Germline V gene sequence: CDR1 SQVTM, CDR2 ANQGSEA. The CDR3 spells CSASGTAFSGETQYF.

The chain links TRBV28 to TRBJ2-1; with no DNA, the TCRdb D assignment of TRBD2 cannot be verified. The CDR3 is 15 amino acids. The germline CDR1 and CDR2 sequences are MDHEN and SYDVKM. The CDR3 region is CASSLWMGLTNEQFF.

The V gene is TRBV9, the J gene TRBJ2-1; TCRdb picks TRBD2, but there is no DNA to check that call. The CDR3 has 17 residues. Germline lookup yields CDR1 SGDLS and CDR2 YYNGEE. The CDR3 region is CASSVLGGDLSYNEQFF.

This chain uses TRBV12-3 or TRBV12-4 with TRBJ2-3. CDR3 length: 14 residues. This chain's CDR3 is CASSFLSTGDTQYF.

The rearrangement joins TRBV7-6 to TRBJ2-3; the TCRdb call, TRBD2, lacks DNA for checking. Germline lookup yields CDR1 SGHVS and CDR2 FNYEAQ. The CDR3 is made up of 14 amino acids. CDR3 protein: CASSLGLGTDTQYF.

The genes are TRBV14 and TRBJ2-6. The CDR3 extends over 16 amino acids. Germline V gives CDR1 SGHDN, CDR2 FVKESK. CDR3 protein: CASSQDLGSGANVLTF.

This rearrangement joins TRBV5-5 to TRBJ2-1. The germline V gene encodes CDR1 SGHKS and CDR2 YYEKEE (reference sequence). The CDR3 is made up of 15 amino acids. This chain's CDR3 is CASSLFRLSYNEQFF.

The chain combines TRBV12-3 or TRBV12-4 with TRBJ1-4; there is no DNA to check the TCRdb D call of TRBD1. The CDR3 loop spans 14 amino acids. The CDR3 sequence is CASSLVVEGVKLFF.

The chain links TRBV7-2 to TRBJ1-1. This CDR3 contains 12 residues. CDR1 and CDR2 (germline): SGHTA, FQGNSA. CDR3: CASSPAVAEAFF.

The CDR3 spells CASSQPPSGGAHEQYF. This chain connects TRBV6-6 to TRBJ2-7; TCRdb's assignment of TRBD2 cannot be checked, as there is no DNA. The germline V gene encodes CDR1 MNHNY and CDR2 SVGAGI (reference sequence). The CDR3 sequence is 16 residues long.

V usage is TRBV6-5 and J usage is TRBJ2-1; TCRdb designates TRBD1, a call that cannot be tested without DNA. The CDR3 is made up of 13 amino acids. Per germline, CDR1 MNHEY and CDR2 SVGAGI. The CDR3 spells CASTDRGYNEQFF.

This rearrangement joins TRBV7-9 to TRBJ2-1; without DNA, the TCRdb call of TRBD1 cannot be checked. The CDR3 consists of 16 residues. The V gene's germline CDR1 is SEHNR and CDR2 FQNEAQ (reference sequence). The CDR3 is CASRPPGQSSYNEQFF.

This chain joins TRBV12-3 or TRBV12-4 and TRBJ2-2; TCRdb gives TRBD1 as the D gene, but with no DNA this cannot be confirmed. The CDR3 length is 16 residues. CDR3 region: CASTPWKGAESGELFF.

This rearrangement joins TRBV3-1 to TRBJ2-7; TCRdb gives TRBD2 as the D gene, but with no DNA this cannot be confirmed. Germline-derived CDR1 and CDR2 are LGHDT and YNNKEL (reference sequence). This CDR3 spans 15 amino acids. CDR3 region: CASSHTQDALWEQYF.

This sequence joins TRBV5-1 and TRBJ1-1; without DNA, the TCRdb call of TRBD1 cannot be checked. This CDR3 contains 15 residues. Germline lookup yields CDR1 SGHRS and CDR2 YFSETQ. CDR3 protein: CASSDPRQGANEAFF.

The rearrangement uses TRBV7-9 and TRBJ1-1; as DNA is missing, the TRBD1 call by TCRdb cannot be tested. Looked up from germline, CDR1 is SEHNR and CDR2 is FQNEAQ (reference sequence). The CDR3 totals 18 residues. Here the CDR3 reads CASSHPVRGEAVGTEAFF.

This chain connects TRBV29-1 to TRBJ2-1; with no DNA, the TCRdb D assignment of TRBD1 cannot be verified. The CDR3 consists of 14 residues. The germline V gene has CDR1 SQVTM and CDR2 ANQGSEA. CDR3 loop: CSVPNPGRYNEQFF.

This chain links TRBV20-1 with TRBJ1-1; TCRdb indicates TRBD1, and absent DNA this call remains unverified. Germline V gene sequence: CDR1 DFQATT, CDR2 SNEGSKA (reference sequence). The CDR3 length is 17 residues. The CDR3 reads CSARDTRTATMNTEAFF.

V gene TRBV6-6 combines with J gene TRBJ1-1. This CDR3 has 12 residues. Germline V gene data show CDR1 as MNHNY and CDR2 as SVGAGI (reference sequence). CDR3 loop: CASLIEGTEAFF.

The chain uses TRBV7-9 and TRBJ2-3. Germline CDR1 SEHNR, CDR2 FQNEAQ (reference sequence). This CDR3 has 12 amino acids. CDR3 amino acids: CASSLRIDTQYF.

The rearrangement joins TRBV29-1 to TRBJ2-7; TCRdb's D gene call, TRBD1, goes unchecked for lack of DNA. CDR1 is SQVTM and CDR2 is ANQGSEA in the germline V gene. There are 14 residues in the CDR3. The CDR3 sequence is CSVVAQGLSYEQYF.

The chain is built from TRBV21-1 and TRBJ1-1. TRBV21-1 is flagged as a pseudogene. This CDR3 spans 11 amino acids. CDR3 amino acids: CAGQKSTEAFF.

V is TRBV29-1 and J is TRBJ2-7; TCRdb designates TRBD2, a call that cannot be tested without DNA. Per the germline V gene, CDR1 is SQVTM and CDR2 is ANQGSEA. The CDR3 consists of 14 residues. CDR3 loop: CSVEVVAGEYEQYF.

The chain recombines TRBV6-5 with TRBJ2-2; TCRdb outputs TRBD2, but without DNA this stays unchecked. This CDR3 region has 20 residues. Per the germline V gene, CDR1 is MNHEY and CDR2 is SVGAGI. Here the CDR3 reads CASSYSILLAGDPGTGELFF.

The CDR3 sequence: CASSQAFRGPEERPQHF. The chain uses TRBV4-3 and TRBJ1-5. The CDR3 sequence is 17 residues long. CDR1 is LGHNA and CDR2 is YSLEER in the germline V gene.

The V call is TRBV12-3 or TRBV12-4, the J call TRBJ2-3. The CDR3 has 14 amino acids. The CDR3 is CASSSDGFGDTQYF.

The chain couples TRBV28 to TRBJ2-3; TCRdb selects TRBD1, and the lack of DNA leaves this call unchecked. Germline lookup yields CDR1 MDHEN and CDR2 SYDVKM. This CDR3 contains 16 residues. The CDR3 loop is CASSPLFAGAKDTQYF.

V is TRBV6-2 or TRBV6-3 and J is TRBJ2-5; the TRBD2 assignment by TCRdb is unverifiable without DNA. This CDR3 has 15 residues. Germline assignment: CDR1 MNHEY and CDR2 SVGEGT. CDR3 loop: CASSSLADLQETQYF.